This T cell receptor beta chain was obtained from a study of Graves' ophthalmopathy and Graves' hyperthyroidism. Study background: A follow-up of 18 months without ophthalmopathy meant that hyperthyroidism was stable.

From RNA, the CDR3 regions of TCR beta chains were amplified and sequenced. Second-round multiplex PCR followed a first-round RT-PCR using HTBI primers. Using its own MiXCR run on the multiplex PCR reads, TCRdb lists one record per CDR3 protein. This sample has around 1.1 million distinct CDR3 sequences, with 35% to 40% found just once. This CDR3 spans 13 amino acids. Trimming stripped 0 bases from V and 0 bases from J, with 2 bases between. The germline gives CDR1 ENHRY, CDR2 SYGVKD. Other autoimmune diseases, uncontrolled infections, pregnancy or lactation excluded patients from enrollment. Clinical symptoms and serum thyroxine were used for diagnosis; TRAb, thyroid ultrasound and orbital computed tomography were also relied on.

Material for sequencing was peripheral blood or thyroid tissue (not recorded which). This receptor was identified in an adult man with Graves' hyperthyroidism. The gene calls are TRBV10-3 and TRBJ1-1; D is uncertain. The chain's CDR3 is CAISESLNTEAFF. The CDR3 DNA is TGTGCCATCAGTGAGTCACTGAACACTGAAGCTTTCTTT.